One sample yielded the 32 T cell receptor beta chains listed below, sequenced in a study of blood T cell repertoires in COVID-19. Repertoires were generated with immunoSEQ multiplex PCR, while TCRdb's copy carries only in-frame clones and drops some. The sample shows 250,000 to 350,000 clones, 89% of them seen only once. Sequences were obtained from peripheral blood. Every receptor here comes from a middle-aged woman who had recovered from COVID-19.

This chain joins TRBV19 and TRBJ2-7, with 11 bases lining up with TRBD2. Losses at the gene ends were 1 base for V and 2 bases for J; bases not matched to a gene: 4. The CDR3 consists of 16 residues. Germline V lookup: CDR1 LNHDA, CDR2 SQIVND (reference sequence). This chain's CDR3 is CASSIAGTSGPYEQYF. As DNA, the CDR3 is TGTGCCAGTAGTATAGCGGGGACTAGCGGCCCCTACGAGCAGTACTTC.

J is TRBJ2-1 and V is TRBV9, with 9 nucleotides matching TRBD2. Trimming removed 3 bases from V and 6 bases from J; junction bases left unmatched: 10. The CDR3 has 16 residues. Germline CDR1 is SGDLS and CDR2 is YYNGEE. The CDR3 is CASSAPGSGSFNEQFF. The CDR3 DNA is TGTGCCAGCAGCGCCCCGGGTAGCGGGAGTTTCAATGAGCAGTTCTTC.

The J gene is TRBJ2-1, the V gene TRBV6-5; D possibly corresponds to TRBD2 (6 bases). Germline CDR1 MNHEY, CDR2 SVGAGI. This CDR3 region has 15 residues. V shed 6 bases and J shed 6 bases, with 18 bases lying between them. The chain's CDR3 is CASSPGPRGTNEQFF. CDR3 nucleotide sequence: TGTGCCAGCAGCCCGGGTCCGCGGGGTACCAATGAGCAGTTCTTC.

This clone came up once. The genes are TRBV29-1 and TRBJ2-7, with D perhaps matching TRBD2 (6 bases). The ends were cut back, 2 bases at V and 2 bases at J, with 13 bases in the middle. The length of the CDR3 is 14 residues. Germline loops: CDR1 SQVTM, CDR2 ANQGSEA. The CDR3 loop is CSVESASAPYEQYF. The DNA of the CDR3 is TGCAGCGTTGAATCGGCTAGCGCCCCCTACGAGCAGTACTTC.

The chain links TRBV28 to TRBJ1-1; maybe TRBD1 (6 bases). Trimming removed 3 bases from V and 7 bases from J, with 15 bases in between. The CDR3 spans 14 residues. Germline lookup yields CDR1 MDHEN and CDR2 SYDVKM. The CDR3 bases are TGTGCCAGCAGTTTGCAGGGGTGGGCCATTGAAGCTTTCTTT. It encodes CASSLQGWAIEAFF.

The CDR3 loop reads CAISEDRNSGNTIYF. CDR3 coding DNA: TGTGCCATCAGTGAGGACAGAAACTCTGGAAACACCATATATTTT. This chain links TRBV10-3 with TRBJ1-3; a weak D match, TRBD1 (5 bases). Germline V CDR1 and CDR2: ENHRY, SYGVKD. This CDR3 has 15 residues. V lost 2 bases and J lost 0, with 8 bases in between.

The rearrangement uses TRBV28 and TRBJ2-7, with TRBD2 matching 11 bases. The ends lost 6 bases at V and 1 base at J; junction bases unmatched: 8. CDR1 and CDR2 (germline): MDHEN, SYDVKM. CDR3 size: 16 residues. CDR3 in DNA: TGTGCCAGCAGGACCGGGACTAGCGGTCCGTCCTACGAGCAGTACTTC. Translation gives CASRTGTSGPSYEQYF.

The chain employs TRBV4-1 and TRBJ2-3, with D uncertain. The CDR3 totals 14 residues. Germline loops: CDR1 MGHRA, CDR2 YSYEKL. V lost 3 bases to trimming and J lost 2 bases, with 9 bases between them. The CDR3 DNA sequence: TGCGCCAGCAGCCAGCCTCCACACACAGATACGCAGTATTTT. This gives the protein CASSQPPHTDTQYF.

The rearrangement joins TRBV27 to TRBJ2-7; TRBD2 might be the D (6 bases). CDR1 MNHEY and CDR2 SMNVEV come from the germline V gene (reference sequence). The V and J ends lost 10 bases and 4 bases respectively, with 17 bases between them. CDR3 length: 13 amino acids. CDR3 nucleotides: TGTGCCACCCTCGGGGGAGTGGGGTACGAGCAGTACTTC. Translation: CATLGGVGYEQYF.

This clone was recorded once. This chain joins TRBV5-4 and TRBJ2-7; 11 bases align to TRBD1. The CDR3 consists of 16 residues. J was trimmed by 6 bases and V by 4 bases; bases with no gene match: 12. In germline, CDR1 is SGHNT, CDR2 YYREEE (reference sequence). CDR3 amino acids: CASSQRPGTGGPEQYF. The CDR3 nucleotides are TGTGCCAGCAGCCAACGACCCGGGACAGGGGGGCCCGAGCAGTACTTC.

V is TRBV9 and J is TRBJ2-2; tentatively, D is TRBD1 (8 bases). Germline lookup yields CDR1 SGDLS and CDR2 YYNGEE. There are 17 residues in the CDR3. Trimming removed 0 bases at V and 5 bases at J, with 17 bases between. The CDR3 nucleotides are TGTGCCAGCAGCGTAGGCGGGGGACAGGAGGGAACCGGGGAGCTGTTTTTT. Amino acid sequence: CASSVGGGQEGTGELFF. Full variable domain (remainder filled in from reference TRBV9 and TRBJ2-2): DSGVTQTPKHLITATGQRVTLRCSPRSGDLSVYWYQQSLDQGLQFLIQYYNGEERAKGNILERFSAQQFPDLHSELNLSSLELGDSALYFCASSVGGGQEGTGELFFGEGSRLTVL.

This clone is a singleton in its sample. CDR3 nucleotide sequence: TGTGCCAGCAGCCCTCGGCGGGAGGGGATCAATGAGCAGTTCTTC. Amino acid sequence: CASSPRREGINEQFF. The J gene is TRBJ2-1, the V gene TRBV3-1 (or the pseudogene TRBV3-2); TRBD2 agrees at 9 bases. CDR3 size: 15 residues. Germline V CDR1 and CDR2: LGHDT, YNNKEL (reference sequence). After removal of 4 bases from V and 6 bases from J, the junction contained 7 bases not matched to a gene.

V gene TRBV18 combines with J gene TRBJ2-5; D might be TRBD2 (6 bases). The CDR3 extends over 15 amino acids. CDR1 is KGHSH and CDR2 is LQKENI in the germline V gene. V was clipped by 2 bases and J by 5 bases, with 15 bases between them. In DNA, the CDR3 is TGTGCCAGCTCACCAAGGGACTCGGTCGGGGAGACCCAGTACTTC. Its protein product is CASSPRDSVGETQYF.

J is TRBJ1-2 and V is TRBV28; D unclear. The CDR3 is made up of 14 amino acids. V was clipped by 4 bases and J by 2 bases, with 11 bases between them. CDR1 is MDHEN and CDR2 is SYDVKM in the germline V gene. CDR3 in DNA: TGTGCCAGCAGTTCCCCTAGCGAAAACTATGGCTACACCTTC. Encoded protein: CASSSPSENYGYTF.

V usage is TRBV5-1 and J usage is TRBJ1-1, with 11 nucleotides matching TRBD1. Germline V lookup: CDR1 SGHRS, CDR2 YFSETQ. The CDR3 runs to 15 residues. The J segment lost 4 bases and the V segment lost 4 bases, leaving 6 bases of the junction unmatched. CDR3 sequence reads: CASSEPGQGGTEAFF. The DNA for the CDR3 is TGCGCCAGCAGCGAACCGGGACAGGGGGGCACTGAAGCTTTCTTT.

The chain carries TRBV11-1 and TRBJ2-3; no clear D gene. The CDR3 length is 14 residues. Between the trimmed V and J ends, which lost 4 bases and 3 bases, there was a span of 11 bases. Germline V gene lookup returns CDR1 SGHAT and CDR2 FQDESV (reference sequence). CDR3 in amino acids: CASSSFRVTDTQYF. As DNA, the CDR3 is TGTGCCAGCAGCTCCTTTCGGGTAACAGATACGCAGTATTTT. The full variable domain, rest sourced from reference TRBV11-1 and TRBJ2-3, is EAEVAQSPRYKITEKSQAVAFWCDPISGHATLYWYRQILGQGPELLVQFQDESVVDDSQLPKDRFSAERLKGVDSTLKIQPAELGDSAMYLCASSSFRVTDTQYFGPGTRLTVL.

In nucleotides, the CDR3 is TGTGCCAGCAGCACCGGGACAGGGGGCTCCGAGCAGTACTTC. Protein product: CASSTGTGGSEQYF. V usage is TRBV6-5 and J usage is TRBJ2-7; 12 nucleotides line up with TRBD1. Germline CDR1 reads MNHEY; CDR2 reads SVGAGI. This CDR3 comprises 14 residues. Trimming removed 6 bases from V and 6 bases from J; junction bases left unmatched: 6.

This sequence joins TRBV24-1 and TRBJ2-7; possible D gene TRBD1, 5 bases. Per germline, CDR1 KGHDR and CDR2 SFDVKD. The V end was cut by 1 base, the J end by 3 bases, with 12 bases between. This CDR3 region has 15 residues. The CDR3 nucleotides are TGTGCCACCAGTGATTTCTGGCAGGGTCACTACGAGCAGTACTTC. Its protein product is CATSDFWQGHYEQYF.

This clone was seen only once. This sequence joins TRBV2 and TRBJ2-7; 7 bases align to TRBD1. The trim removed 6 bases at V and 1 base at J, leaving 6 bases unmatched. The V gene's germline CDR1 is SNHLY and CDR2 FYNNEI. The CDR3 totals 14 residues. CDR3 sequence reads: CASRWAGGSYEQYF. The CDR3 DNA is TGTGCCAGCAGGTGGGCAGGGGGTTCCTACGAGCAGTACTTC.

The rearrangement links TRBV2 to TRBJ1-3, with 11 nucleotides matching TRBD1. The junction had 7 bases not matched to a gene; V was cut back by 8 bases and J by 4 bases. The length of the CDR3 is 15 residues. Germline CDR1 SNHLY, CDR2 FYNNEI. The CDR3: CASGRDRGSGNTIYF. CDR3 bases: TGTGCCAGCGGCCGGGACAGGGGGTCGGGAAACACCATATATTTT.

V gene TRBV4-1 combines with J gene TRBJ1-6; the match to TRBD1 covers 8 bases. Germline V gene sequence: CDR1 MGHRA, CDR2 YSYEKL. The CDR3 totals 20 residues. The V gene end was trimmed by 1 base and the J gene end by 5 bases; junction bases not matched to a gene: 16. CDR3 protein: CASSQVRTQTGVKHNSPLHF. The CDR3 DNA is TGCGCCAGCAGCCAAGTCCGGACCCAGACAGGGGTTAAGCATAATTCACCCCTCCACTTT.

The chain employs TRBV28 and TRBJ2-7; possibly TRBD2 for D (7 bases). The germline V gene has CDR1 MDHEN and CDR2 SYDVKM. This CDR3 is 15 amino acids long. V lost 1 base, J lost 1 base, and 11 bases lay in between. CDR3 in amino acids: CASSLYRGGSYEQYF. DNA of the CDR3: TGTGCCAGCAGTTTATATAGGGGGGGATCCTACGAGCAGTACTTC.

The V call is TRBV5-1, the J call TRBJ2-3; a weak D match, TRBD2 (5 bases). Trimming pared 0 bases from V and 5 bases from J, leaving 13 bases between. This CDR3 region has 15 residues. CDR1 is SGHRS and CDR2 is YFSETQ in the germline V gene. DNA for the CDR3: TGCGCCAGCAGCTTGGCCTCGGGGTTCCAAGATACGCAGTATTTT. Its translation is CASSLASGFQDTQYF.

In nucleotides, the CDR3 is TGCGCCAGCTCCCCTCGCGGGACGGTGAACACTGAAGCTTTCTTT. Encoded protein: CASSPRGTVNTEAFF. The J gene is TRBJ1-1, the V gene TRBV5-1; D is perhaps TRBD1 (5 bases). Per the germline V gene, CDR1 is SGHRS and CDR2 is YFSETQ. The CDR3 covers 15 residues. The V end lost 7 bases, the J end lost 0 bases, and 16 bases lay between the germline ends.

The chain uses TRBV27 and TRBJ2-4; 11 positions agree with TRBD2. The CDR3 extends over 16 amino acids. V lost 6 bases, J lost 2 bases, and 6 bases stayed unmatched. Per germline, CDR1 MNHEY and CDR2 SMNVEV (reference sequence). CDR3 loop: CASRLAGDPTKNIQYF. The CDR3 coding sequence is TGTGCCAGCAGACTAGCGGGAGACCCTACCAAAAACATTCAGTACTTC.

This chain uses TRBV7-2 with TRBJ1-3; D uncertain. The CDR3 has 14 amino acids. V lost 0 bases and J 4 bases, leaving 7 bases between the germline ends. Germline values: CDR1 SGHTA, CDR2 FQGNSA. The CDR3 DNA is TGTGCCAGCAGCTTAGCGGGCCAAGGAAACACCATATATTTT. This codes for CASSLAGQGNTIYF.

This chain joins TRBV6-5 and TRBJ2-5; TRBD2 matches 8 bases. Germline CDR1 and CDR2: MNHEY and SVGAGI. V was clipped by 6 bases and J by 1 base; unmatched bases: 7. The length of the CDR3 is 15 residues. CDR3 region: CASSPMGTSQETQYF. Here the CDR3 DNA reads TGTGCCAGCAGCCCGATGGGGACTAGCCAAGAGACCCAGTACTTC.

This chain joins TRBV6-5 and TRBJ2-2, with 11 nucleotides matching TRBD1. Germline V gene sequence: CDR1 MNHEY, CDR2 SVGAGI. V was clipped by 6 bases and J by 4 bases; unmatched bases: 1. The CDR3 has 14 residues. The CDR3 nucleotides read TGTGCCAGCAGCGGGACAGGGGGCACCGGGGAGCTGTTTTTT. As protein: CASSGTGGTGELFF.

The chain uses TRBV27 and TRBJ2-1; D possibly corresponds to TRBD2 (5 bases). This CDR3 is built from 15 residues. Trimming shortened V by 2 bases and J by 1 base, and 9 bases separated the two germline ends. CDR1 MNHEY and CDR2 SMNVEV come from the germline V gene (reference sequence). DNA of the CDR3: TGTGCCAGCAGTTTACCGGGAAGATCCTACAATGAGCAGTTCTTC. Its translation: CASSLPGRSYNEQFF.

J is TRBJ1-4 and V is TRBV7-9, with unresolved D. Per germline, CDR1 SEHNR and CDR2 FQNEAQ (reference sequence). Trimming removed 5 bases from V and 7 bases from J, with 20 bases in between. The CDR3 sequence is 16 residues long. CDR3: CASSVYPSLGAEKLFF. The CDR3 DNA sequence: TGTGCCAGCAGCGTGTATCCCTCGCTAGGAGCTGAAAAACTGTTTTTT.

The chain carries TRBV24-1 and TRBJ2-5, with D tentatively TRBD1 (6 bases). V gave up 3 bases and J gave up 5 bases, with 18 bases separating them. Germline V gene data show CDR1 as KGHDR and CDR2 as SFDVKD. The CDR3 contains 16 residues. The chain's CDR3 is CATSDADGQGYETQYF. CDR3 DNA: TGTGCCACCAGTGATGCAGACGGGCAGGGGTATGAGACCCAGTACTTC.

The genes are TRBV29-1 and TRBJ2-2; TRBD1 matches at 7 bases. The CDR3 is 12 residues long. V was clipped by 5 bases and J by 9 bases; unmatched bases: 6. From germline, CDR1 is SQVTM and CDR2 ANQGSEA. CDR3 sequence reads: CSVTRQGRELFF. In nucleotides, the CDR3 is TGCAGCGTTACCCGACAGGGCCGGGAGCTGTTTTTT.